This TCR beta chain was retrieved from a study of CD8 T cells in Susac syndrome. Reverse transcription of roughly 0.45 to 1 ug RNA used random hexamers. TCRdb re-called the immunoSEQ multiplex PCR reads with MiXCR, one entry per CDR3 protein. This sample carries some 300,000 distinct CDR3 sequences, 70% to 90% of them seen once, and the ten largest clones take roughly 0.22%. CDR1 is DFQATT, CDR2 SNEGSKA, per germline (reference sequence). The CDR3 length is 15 residues. V lost 1 base to trimming and J lost 3 bases, with 16 bases between them. This chain uses TRBV20-1 with TRBJ2-7; tentatively, D is TRBD2 (7 bases). Sequenced input: CD8+ T cells from PBMCs. This sequence was found in a human donor with multiple sclerosis. The CDR3 protein is CSARGEGGDHYEQYF. The DNA for the CDR3 is TGCAGTGCTAGAGGCGAGGGGGGGGATCACTACGAGCAGTACTTC.